The 5 T cell receptor beta chains reported below all come from one sample, sequenced in a study of T cell responses to AZD1222 COVID-19 vaccine. Produced via immunoSEQ multiplex PCR; TCRdb's table is partial and in-frame only. The table has roughly 80,000 clones, around 90% seen once. The material was peripheral blood, obtained on day 0 of MenACWY control vaccination. The origin of the receptors is an adult in good health.

The chain links TRBV29-1 to TRBJ2-3; D remains ambiguous. The ends were cut back, 8 bases at V and 0 bases at J, with 24 bases in the middle. CDR3 length equals 17 residues. Germline CDR1 and CDR2: SQVTM and ANQGSEA. CDR3 protein: CSSEISQPRDSTDTQYF. In DNA, the CDR3 is TGCAGCTCCGAAATCTCTCAGCCCCGCGATAGCACAGATACGCAGTATTTT.

V usage is TRBV7-2 and J usage is TRBJ1-3; a weak D match, TRBD1 (6 bases). The V end lost 5 bases, the J end lost 0 bases, and 20 bases lay between the germline ends. The V gene's germline CDR1 is SGHTA and CDR2 FQGNSA. The CDR3 sequence is 18 residues long. The CDR3 coding sequence is TGTGCCAGCAGCACAAGAAATCTAAGACAGGACTCTGGAAACACCATATATTTT. Translation gives CASSTRNLRQDSGNTIYF.

This clone was seen just once. The chain recombines TRBV7-3 with TRBJ2-3; tentatively, D is TRBD2 (6 bases). V lost 8 bases and J 0 bases, leaving 12 bases between the germline ends. The CDR3 runs 14 residues. Germline CDR1 is SGHTA and CDR2 is FQGTGA. CDR3 DNA sequence: TGTGCCAGCGGAAATAGCGGAAGCACAGATACGCAGTATTTT. This sequence encodes CASGNSGSTDTQYF. The full variable domain, completed using reference TRBV7-3 and TRBJ2-3, is GAGVSQTPSNKVTEKGKYVELRCDPISGHTALYWYRQSLGQGPEFLIYFQGTGAADDSGLPNDRFFAVRPEGSVSTLKIQRTERGDSAVYLCASGNSGSTDTQYFGPGTRLTVL.

This rearrangement joins TRBV30 to TRBJ1-5; D remains ambiguous. Germline lookup yields CDR1 GTSNPN and CDR2 SVGIG (reference sequence). Trimming removed 0 bases at V and 7 bases at J, with 10 bases between. This CDR3 is 13 amino acids long. The DNA for the CDR3 is TGTGCCTGGAGTGTACTTAAAGGACAGCCCCAGCATTTT. Residues: CAWSVLKGQPQHF.

CDR3 in amino acids: CASSQDSGANVLTF. CDR3 coding DNA: TGCGCCAGCAGCCAAGATTCTGGGGCCAACGTCCTGACTTTC. The gene calls are TRBV4-1 and TRBJ2-6, with D unresolved. This CDR3 has 14 amino acids. Trimming took off 0 bases at V and 1 base at J, with 1 base between the two ends. The germline V gene encodes CDR1 MGHRA and CDR2 YSYEKL.